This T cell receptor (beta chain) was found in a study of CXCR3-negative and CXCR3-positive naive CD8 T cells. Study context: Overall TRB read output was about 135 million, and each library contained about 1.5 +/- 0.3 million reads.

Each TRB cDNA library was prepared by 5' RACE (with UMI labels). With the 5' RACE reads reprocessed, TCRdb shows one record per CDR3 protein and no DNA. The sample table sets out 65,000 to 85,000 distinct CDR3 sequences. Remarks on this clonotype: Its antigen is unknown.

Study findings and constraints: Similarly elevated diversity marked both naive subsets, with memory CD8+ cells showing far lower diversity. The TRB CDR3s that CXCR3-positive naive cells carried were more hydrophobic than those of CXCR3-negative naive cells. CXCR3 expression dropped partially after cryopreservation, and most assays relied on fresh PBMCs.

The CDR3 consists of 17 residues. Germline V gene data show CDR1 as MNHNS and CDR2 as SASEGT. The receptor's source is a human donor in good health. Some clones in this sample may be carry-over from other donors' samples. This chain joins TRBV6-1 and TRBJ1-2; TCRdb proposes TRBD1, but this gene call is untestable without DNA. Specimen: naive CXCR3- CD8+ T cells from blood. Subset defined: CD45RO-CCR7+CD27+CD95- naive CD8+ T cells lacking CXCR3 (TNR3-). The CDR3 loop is CASSEVDGGQTSYGYTF.